What follows describes a single TCR beta chain. Antigen unknown. RNA transcripts provided the template for amplifying TCR beta CDR3 regions. HTBI primers were used in a first-round RT-PCR, which preceded a second-round multiplex PCR. Each CDR3 protein is one row after TCRdb ran MiXCR on the multiplex PCR reads. Of 650,000 to 900,000 distinct CDR3 sequences listed, roughly two fifths were seen once; the top ten hold about 40%. Exclusion criteria comprised other autoimmune diseases, uncontrolled infections, pregnancy or lactation in patients. This sample stems from a study of Graves' ophthalmopathy and Graves' hyperthyroidism. The overall study: Investigators collected peripheral blood at initial diagnosis, before any treatment was given.

Study-level findings and limits: Blood samples also showed most expanded thyroid clonotypes exceeding 0.001 frequency. Cross-validated, the 13-signature model showed 87.88%/81.08% sensitivity/specificity, and 80%/75% in the test set.

This CDR3 has 13 amino acids. The V gene lost 6 bases and the J gene lost 1 base, with 10 bases spanning the gap. CDR1 and CDR2 from the germline V gene are MGHDK and SYGVNS. Material: peripheral blood. This sequence originates from an adult man with Graves' ophthalmopathy. The chain has TRBV25-1 and TRBJ2-7; D unclear. This CDR3 is CASSHRVSYEQYF. DNA for the CDR3: TGTGCCAGCAGCCATCGCGTTTCCTACGAGCAGTACTTC.